The clone carrying this T cell receptor (beta chain) was counted only a few times. What it binds is unknown. Germline V gene lookup returns CDR1 LGHNA and CDR2 YSLEER. V dropped 0 bases and J dropped 0; count of bases not matched to a gene: 4. This CDR3 is built from 19 residues. Through a sample-barcoded 5' primer and a J-beta primer mix, a second PCR was run for 7 to 11 cycles. At least 2.5 million CDR3-containing paired-end reads were obtained per sample. From the 5' RACE reads, TCRdb called clonotypes with MiXCR, one entry per CDR3 protein. The sample gives roughly 860,000 distinct CDR3 sequences, approximately 59% of which show up once; roughly a quarter is in the top ten. The sample comes from a study of blood T cells in healthy people across ages. Isolation per sample recovered at least 7 million PBMCs. Findings of the study overall: Researchers judged that diversity estimates from one million T cells fell short of true values. Possibly, changes in expanded clonotypes were confounded because donor CMV status was unknown.

This clonotype was sampled from a man younger than 45 in good health. The chain recombines TRBV4-3 with TRBJ2-6; the match to TRBD1 covers 11 bases. Sequencing used blood. CDR3: CASSQDRDRGTSGANVLTF. The CDR3 region has the DNA TGCGCCAGCAGCCAAGATCGGGACAGGGGGACCTCTGGGGCCAACGTCCTGACTTTC.